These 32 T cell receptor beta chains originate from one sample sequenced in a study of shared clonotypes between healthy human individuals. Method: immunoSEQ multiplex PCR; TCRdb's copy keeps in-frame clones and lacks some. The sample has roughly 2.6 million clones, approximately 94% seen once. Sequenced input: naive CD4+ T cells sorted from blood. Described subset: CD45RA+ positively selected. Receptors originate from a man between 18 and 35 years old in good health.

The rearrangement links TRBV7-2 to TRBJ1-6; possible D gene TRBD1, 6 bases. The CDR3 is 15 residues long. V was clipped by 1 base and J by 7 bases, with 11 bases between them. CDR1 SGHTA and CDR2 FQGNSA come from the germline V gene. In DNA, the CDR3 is TGTGCCAGCAGCTTAGACAGGGCTTCGAATTCACCCCTCCACTTT. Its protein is CASSLDRASNSPLHF.

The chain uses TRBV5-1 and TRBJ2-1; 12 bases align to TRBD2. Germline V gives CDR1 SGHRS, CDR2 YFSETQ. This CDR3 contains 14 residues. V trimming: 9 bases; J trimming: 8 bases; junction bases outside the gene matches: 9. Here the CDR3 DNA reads TGCGCCACCATGAGACTAGCGGGGGAGGATGAGCAGTTCTTC. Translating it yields CATMRLAGEDEQFF. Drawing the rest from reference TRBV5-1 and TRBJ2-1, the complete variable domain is KAGVTQTPRYLIKTRGQQVTLSCSPISGHRSVSWYQQTPGQGLQFLFEYFSETQRNKGNFPGRFSGRQFSNSRSEMNVSTLELGDSALYLCATMRLAGEDEQFFGPGTRLTVL.

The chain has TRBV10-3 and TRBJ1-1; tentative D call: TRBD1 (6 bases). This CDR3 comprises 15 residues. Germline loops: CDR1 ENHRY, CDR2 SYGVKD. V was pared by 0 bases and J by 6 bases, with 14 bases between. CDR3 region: CAISESPGARAEAFF. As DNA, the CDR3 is TGTGCCATCAGTGAGTCCCCGGGGGCGAGGGCTGAAGCTTTCTTT.

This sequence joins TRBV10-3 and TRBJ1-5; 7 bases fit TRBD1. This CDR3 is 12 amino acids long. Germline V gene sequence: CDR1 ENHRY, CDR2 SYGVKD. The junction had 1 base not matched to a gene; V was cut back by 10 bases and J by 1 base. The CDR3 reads CATQGSNQPQHF. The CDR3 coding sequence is TGTGCCACACAGGGGAGCAATCAGCCCCAGCATTTT.

The CDR3 nucleotides are TGTGCCAGCAGCTCCACCACGGGCCCCGGGGAGCTGTTTTTT. Residues: CASSSTTGPGELFF. The genes are TRBV5-5 and TRBJ2-2; D ambiguous. The V gene lost 3 bases and the J gene lost 6 bases, with 12 bases spanning the gap. Per the germline V gene, CDR1 is SGHKS and CDR2 is YYEKEE (reference sequence). The CDR3 has 14 amino acids.

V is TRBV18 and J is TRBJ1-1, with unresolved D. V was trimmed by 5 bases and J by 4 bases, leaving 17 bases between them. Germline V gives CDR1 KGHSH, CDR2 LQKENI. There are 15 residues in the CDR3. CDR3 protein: CASSRSTVGSTEAFF. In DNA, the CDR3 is TGTGCCAGCTCAAGATCGACGGTAGGGAGCACTGAAGCTTTCTTT.

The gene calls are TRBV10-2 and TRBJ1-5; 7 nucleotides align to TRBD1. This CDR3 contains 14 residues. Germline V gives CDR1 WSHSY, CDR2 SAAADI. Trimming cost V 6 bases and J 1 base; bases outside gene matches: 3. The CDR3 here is CASREGASNQPQHF. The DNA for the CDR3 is TGCGCCAGCAGGGAGGGGGCGAGCAATCAGCCCCAGCATTTT.

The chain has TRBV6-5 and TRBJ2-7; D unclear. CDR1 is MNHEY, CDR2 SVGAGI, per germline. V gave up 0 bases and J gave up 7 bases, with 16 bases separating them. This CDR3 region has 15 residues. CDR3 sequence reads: CASSYSMDPGLEQYF. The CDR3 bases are TGTGCCAGCAGTTACTCGATGGACCCGGGTTTGGAGCAGTACTTC.

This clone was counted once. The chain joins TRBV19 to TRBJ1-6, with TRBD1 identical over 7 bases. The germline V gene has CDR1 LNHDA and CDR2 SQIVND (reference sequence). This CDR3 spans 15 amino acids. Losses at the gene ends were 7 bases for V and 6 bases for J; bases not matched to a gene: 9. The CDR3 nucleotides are TGTGCCAGTACCGAGGGGGCAGGGACTAATTCACCCCTCCACTTT. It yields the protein CASTEGAGTNSPLHF.

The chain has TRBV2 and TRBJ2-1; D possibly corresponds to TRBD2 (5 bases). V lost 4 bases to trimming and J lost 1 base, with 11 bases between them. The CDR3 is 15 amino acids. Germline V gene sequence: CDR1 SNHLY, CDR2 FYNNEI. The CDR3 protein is CASSARDGSYNEQFF. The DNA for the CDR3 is TGTGCCAGCAGTGCCCGGGATGGATCCTACAATGAGCAGTTCTTC.

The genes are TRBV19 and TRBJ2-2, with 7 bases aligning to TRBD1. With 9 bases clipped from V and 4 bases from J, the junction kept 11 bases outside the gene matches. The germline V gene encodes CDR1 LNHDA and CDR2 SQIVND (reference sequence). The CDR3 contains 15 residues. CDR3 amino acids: CASRLPGQFTGELFF. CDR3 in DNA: TGTGCCAGCAGGCTACCGGGACAGTTCACCGGGGAGCTGTTTTTT.

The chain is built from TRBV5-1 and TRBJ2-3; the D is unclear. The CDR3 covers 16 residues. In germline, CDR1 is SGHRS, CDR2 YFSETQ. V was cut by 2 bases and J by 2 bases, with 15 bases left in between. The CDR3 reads CASSFLSSLATDTQYF. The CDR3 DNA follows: TGCGCCAGCAGCTTCCTTAGTAGCTTGGCCACAGATACGCAGTATTTT.

CDR3 loop: CASGLSPSRGYTF. CDR3 nucleotides: TGTGCTAGTGGTTTATCACCGAGCAGGGGCTACACCTTC. V is TRBV12-5 and J is TRBJ1-2; D remains ambiguous. The ends were cut back, 3 bases at V and 8 bases at J, with 13 bases in the middle. The CDR3 is 13 residues long. Germline loops: CDR1 LGHNT, CDR2 FRNRAP.

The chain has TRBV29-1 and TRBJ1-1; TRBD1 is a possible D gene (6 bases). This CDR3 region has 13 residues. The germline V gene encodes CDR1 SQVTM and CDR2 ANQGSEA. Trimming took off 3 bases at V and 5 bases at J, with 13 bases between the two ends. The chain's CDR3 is CSVEGAGRTEAFF. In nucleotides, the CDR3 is TGCAGCGTTGAGGGGGCTGGTAGGACTGAAGCTTTCTTT. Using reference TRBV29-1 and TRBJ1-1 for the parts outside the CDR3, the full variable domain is SAVISQKPSRDICQRGTSLTIQCQVDSQVTMMFWYRQQPGQSLTLIATANQGSEATYESGFVIDKFPISRPNLTFSTLTVSNMSPEDSSIYLCSVEGAGRTEAFFGQGTRLTVV.

The CDR3 reads CASSLVGLQGGGELFF. The CDR3 nucleotides read TGTGCCAGCAGCCTAGTCGGACTCCAGGGGGGCGGGGAGCTGTTTTTT. The chain has TRBV5-4 and TRBJ2-2; a possible D gene is TRBD1 (7 bases). This CDR3 contains 16 residues. V dropped 4 bases and J dropped 7 bases, with 20 bases sitting between them. Germline V gene sequence: CDR1 SGHNT, CDR2 YYREEE (reference sequence).

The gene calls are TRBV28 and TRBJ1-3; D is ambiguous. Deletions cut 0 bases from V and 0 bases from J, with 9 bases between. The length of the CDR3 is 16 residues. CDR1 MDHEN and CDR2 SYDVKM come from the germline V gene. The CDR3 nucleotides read TGTGCCAGCAGTTTATGGGACCGGAGCTCTGGAAACACCATATATTTT. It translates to CASSLWDRSSGNTIYF.

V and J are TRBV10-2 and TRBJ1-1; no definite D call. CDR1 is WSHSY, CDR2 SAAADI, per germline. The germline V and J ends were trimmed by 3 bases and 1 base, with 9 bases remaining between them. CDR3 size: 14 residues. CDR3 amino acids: CASSDSPANTEAFF. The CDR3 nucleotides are TGCGCCAGCAGTGATAGCCCAGCGAACACTGAAGCTTTCTTT.

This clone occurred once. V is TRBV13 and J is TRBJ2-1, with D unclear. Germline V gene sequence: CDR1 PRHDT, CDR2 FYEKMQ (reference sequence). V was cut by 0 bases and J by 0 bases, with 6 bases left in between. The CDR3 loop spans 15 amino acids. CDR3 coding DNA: TGTGCCAGCAGCTTAGGTATCCCCTCCTACAATGAGCAGTTCTTC. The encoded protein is CASSLGIPSYNEQFF.

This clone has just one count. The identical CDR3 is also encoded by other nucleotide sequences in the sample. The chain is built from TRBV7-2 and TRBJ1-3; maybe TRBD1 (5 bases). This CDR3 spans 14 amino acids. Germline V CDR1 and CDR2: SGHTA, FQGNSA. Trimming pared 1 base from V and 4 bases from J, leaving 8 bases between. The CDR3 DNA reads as TGTGCCAGCAGCTTAGGGGGCGGGGGAAACACCATATATTTT. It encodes CASSLGGGGNTIYF.

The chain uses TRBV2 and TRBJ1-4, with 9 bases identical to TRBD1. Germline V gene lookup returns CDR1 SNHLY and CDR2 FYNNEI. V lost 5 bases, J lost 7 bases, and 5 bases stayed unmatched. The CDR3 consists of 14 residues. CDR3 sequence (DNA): TGTGCCAGCAGTAAGGGACAGGGCACTGAAAAACTGTTTTTT. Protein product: CASSKGQGTEKLFF.

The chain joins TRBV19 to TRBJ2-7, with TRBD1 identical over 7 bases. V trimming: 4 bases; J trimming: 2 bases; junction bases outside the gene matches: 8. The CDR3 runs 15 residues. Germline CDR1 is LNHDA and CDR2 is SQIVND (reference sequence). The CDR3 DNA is TGTGCCAGTAGTAGCCAGGACAGGCGACCCTACGAGCAGTACTTC. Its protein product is CASSSQDRRPYEQYF. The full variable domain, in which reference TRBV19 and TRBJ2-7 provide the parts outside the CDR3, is DGGITQSPKYLFRKEGQNVTLSCEQNLNHDAMYWYRQDPGQGLRLIYYSQIVNDFQKGDIAEGYSVSREKKESFPLTVTSAQKNPTAFYLCASSSQDRRPYEQYFGPGTRLTVT.

The CDR3 reads CASSDRGGNEQFF. The CDR3 DNA reads as TGTGCCAGCAGCGACAGGGGAGGCAATGAGCAGTTCTTC. This chain links TRBV7-2 with TRBJ2-1, with 8 bases fitting TRBD1. The ends lost 5 bases at V and 6 bases at J; junction bases unmatched: 3. CDR1 is SGHTA, CDR2 FQGNSA, per germline. The CDR3 has 13 residues.

The CDR3 nucleotides are TGTGCCAGCAGCGATCCGTCTAACTATGGCTACACCTTC. Translated, it gives CASSDPSNYGYTF. This chain links TRBV9 with TRBJ1-2; D not certain. The length of the CDR3 is 13 residues. Trimming took off 3 bases at V and 0 bases at J, with 6 bases between the two ends. Germline V CDR1 and CDR2: SGDLS, YYNGEE.

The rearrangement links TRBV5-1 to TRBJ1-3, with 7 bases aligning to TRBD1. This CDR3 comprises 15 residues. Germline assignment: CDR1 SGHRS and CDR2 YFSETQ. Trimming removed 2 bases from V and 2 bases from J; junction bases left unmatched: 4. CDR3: CASSLTGVAGNTIYF. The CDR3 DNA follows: TGCGCCAGCAGCTTAACAGGGGTGGCTGGAAACACCATATATTTT.

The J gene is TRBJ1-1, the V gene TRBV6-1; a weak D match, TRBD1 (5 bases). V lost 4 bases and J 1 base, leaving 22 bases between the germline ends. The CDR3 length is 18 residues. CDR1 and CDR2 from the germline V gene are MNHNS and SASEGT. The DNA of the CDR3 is TGTGCCAGCAGTGCCTCACTAACAGGCGCGAGGGGGAACACTGAAGCTTTCTTT. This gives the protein CASSASLTGARGNTEAFF.

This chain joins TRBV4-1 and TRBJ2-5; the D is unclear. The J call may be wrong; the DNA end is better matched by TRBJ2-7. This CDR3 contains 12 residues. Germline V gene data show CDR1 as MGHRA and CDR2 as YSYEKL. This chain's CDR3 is CASSQGGYEQYF. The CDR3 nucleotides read TGCGCCAGCAGCCAAGGTGGCTACGAGCAGTACTTC.

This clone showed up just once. DNA for the CDR3: TGCGCCAGCAGATCCACCGAACGAGATACGCAGTATTTT. Amino acid sequence: CASRSTERDTQYF. The chain employs TRBV5-1 and TRBJ2-3; D gene unclear. V lost 5 bases and J lost 5, with 12 bases in between. Germline V gene data show CDR1 as SGHRS and CDR2 as YFSETQ. The CDR3 consists of 13 residues.

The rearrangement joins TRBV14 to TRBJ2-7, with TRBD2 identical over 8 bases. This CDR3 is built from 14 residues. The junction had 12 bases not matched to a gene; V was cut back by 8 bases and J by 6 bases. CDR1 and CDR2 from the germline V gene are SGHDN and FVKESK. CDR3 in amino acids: CASARGGMQSEQYF. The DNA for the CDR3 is TGTGCCAGCGCCCGGGGGGGAATGCAGAGCGAGCAGTACTTC.

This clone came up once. CDR3 in DNA: TGTGCCAGTAGTACCGAGTTCTCTGGGGCCAACGTCCTGACTTTC. Translation gives CASSTEFSGANVLTF. The chain is built from TRBV19 and TRBJ2-6; D is undetermined. The CDR3 loop spans 15 amino acids. V dropped 4 bases and J dropped 0 bases, with 7 bases sitting between them. Germline lookup yields CDR1 LNHDA and CDR2 SQIVND (reference sequence).

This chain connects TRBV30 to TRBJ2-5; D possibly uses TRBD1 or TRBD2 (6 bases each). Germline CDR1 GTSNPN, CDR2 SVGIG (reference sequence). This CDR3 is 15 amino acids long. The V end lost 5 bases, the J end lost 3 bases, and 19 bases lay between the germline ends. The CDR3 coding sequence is TGTGCCTGGTGGAGGGTAGAAACAGGGAAAGAGACCCAGTACTTC. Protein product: CAWWRVETGKETQYF.

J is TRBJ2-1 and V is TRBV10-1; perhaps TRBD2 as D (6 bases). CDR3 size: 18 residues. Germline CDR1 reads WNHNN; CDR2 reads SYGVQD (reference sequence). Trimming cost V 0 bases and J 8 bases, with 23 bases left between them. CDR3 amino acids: CASSESVSSVGNTDEQFF. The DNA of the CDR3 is TGCGCCAGCAGTGAGTCTGTGTCTAGCGTCGGGAATACGGATGAGCAGTTCTTC.

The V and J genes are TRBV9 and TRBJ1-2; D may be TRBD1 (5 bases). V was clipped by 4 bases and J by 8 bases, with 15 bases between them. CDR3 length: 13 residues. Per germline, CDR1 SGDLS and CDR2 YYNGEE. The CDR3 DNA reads TGTGCCAGCAGCTCAGGGACCGGCCAGGGCTACACCTTC. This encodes CASSSGTGQGYTF. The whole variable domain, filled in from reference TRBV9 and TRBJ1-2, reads DSGVTQTPKHLITATGQRVTLRCSPRSGDLSVYWYQQSLDQGLQFLIQYYNGEERAKGNILERFSAQQFPDLHSELNLSSLELGDSALYFCASSSGTGQGYTFGSGTRLTVV.